This record looks at one TCR beta chain sequence and its context. The CDR3 consists of 14 residues. Germline CDR1 is KGHSH and CDR2 is LQKENI. The trim removed 2 bases at V and 4 bases at J, leaving 3 bases unmatched. This record belongs to a study of blood T cells in healthy people across ages. Sample-barcoded 5' priming and a J-beta primer mix drove a second PCR of about 6 to 12 cycles. TCRdb ran MiXCR on the 5' RACE reads and lists one entry per CDR3 protein. The sample comprises around 1,100,000 distinct CDR3 sequences, around two fifths of which are singletons, and around 12% rests with the top ten.

Sample: blood. J is TRBJ1-1 and V is TRBV18; 8 bases fit TRBD1. The source of this sequence is a man aged 18 to 35 in good health. The CDR3 loop is CASSPGQGVTEAFF. In nucleotides, the CDR3 is TGTGCCAGCTCACCAGGACAGGGAGTCACTGAAGCTTTCTTT.